This is a list of T cell receptor beta chains from one sample in a study of Ad26.COV2.S vaccination and SARS-CoV-2 variants. Method: immunoSEQ multiplex PCR; TCRdb's copy keeps in-frame clones and lacks some. There are roughly 100,000 clones in the sample; around 80% occur only once, and 17% lies in the top ten. Sequencing used peripheral blood, obtained after recovery from COVID-19. All receptors come from a human donor who had recovered from COVID-19. The CDR3 runs from the conserved cysteine through the conserved F or W. A clone size is listed for some rows: how often the clone was seen (once, few, many), or a class if it is expanded.

>TRBV19|TRBJ1-2|.
CASRPTGTGGFYGYTF
>TRBV30|TRBJ2-7|.
CAWSGTGQPSKHF
>TRBV5-1|TRBJ2-2|.
CASSLAGTGNTGELFF
>TRBV28|TRBJ1-2|once
CASSLGPGQNYGYTF
>TRBV7-9|TRBJ2-7|.
CASSLGWPGEQYF
>TRBV19|TRBJ1-5|.
CASSRDRAQPQHF
>TRBV7-9|TRBJ2-1|.
CASSLTSGVPSYNEQFF
>TRBV7-2|TRBJ1-5|.
CASSLAGGQGNNQPQHF
>TRBV5-1|TRBJ2-7|.
CASSPGTGSDEQYF
>TRBV6-6|TRBJ2-2|.
CASSPPGQARTGELFF
>TRBV28|TRBJ2-3|.
CASRSPTGSGTDTQYF
>TRBV10-1|TRBJ2-2|.
CASSPGSGELFF
>TRBV10-3|TRBJ2-1|once
CAISDRRGTYNEQFF
>TRBV12-3/TRBV12-4|TRBJ1-2|once
CASGGSRGKGYTF
>TRBV11-2|TRBJ2-3|.
CASSLAFQDTQYF